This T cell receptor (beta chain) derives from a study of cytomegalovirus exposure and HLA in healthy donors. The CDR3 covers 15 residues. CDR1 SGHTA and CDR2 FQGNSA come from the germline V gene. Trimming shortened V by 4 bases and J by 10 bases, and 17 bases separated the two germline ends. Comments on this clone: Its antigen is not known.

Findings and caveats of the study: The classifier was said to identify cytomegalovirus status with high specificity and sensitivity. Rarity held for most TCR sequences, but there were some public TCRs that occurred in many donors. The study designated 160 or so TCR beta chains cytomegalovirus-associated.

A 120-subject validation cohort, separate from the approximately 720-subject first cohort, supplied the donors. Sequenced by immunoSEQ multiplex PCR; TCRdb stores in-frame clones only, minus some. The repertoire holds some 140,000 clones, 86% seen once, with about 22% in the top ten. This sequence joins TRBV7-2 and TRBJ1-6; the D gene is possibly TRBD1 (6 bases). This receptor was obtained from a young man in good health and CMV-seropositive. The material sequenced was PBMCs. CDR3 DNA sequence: TGTGCCAGCAGCTCGGGAGGGGGAATAGGGTCACCCCTCCACTTT. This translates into CASSSGGGIGSPLHF.